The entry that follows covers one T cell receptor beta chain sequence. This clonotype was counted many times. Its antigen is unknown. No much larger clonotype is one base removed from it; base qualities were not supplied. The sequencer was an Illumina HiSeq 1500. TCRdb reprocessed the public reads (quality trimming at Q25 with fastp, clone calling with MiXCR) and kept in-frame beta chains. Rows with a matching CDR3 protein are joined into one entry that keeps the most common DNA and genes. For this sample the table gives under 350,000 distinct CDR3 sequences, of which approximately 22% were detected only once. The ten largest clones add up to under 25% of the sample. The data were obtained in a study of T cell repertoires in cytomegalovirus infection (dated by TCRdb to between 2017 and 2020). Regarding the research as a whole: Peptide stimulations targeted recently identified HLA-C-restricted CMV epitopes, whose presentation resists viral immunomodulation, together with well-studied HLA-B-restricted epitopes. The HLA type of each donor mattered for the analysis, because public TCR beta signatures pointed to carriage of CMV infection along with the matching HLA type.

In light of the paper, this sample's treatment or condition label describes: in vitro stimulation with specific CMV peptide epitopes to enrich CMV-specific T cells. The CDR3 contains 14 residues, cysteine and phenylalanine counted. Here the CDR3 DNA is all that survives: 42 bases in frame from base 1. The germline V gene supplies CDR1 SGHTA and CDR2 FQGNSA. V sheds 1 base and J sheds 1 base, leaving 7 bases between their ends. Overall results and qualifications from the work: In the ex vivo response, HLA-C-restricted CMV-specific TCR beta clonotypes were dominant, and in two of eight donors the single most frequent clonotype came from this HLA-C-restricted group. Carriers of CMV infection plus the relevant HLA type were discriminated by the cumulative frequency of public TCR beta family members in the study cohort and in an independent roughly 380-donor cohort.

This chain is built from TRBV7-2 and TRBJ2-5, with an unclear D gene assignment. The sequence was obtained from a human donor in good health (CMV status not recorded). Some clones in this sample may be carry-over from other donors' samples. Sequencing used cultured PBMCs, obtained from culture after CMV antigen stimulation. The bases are TGTGCCAGCAGCTTAGGAGGCGGCCAAGAGACCCAGTACTTC. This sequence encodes CASSLGGGQETQYF.